This TCR beta chain was retrieved from a study of cytomegalovirus exposure and HLA in healthy donors (TCRdb year 2017). Concerning the study at large: According to a later analysis, one platform produced both the roughly 130 validation repertoires and the approximately 660 repertoires of the first cohort. The study aimed to test whether cataloging public T cell receptors could reveal signatures of past pathogen exposure. Along with the approximately 700-subject first cohort, a separate validation cohort of around 120 different subjects was used. The study combined high-throughput TCR immunosequencing, statistical association of individual TCRs with disease status, and machine learning to predict cytomegalovirus infection status. Study-wide findings and limitations: Most TCR sequences were seen in very few donors, while some public TCRs were found in many individuals. It was suggested by the authors that the approach could potentially be generalized to other disease states and immunological phenotypes. The classifier was reported to diagnose cytomegalovirus status with high specificity and sensitivity in both the original cohort and the validation cohort. In vitro tests confirmed that a few of the cytomegalovirus-associated TCR beta chains recognize cytomegalovirus antigens. In the study, around 150 TCR beta chains were listed as associated with cytomegalovirus. All 110 or so repertoires were used to score co-occurrence in the validation cohort in a later analysis, because that analysis had no HLA typing for the cohort. In a later analysis, TCRs clustered in the first cohort were found to also tend to co-occur in the roughly 110 validation repertoires, with around 94% of cluster scores above 0.

The donors were included in the validation cohort of over a hundred subjects, a group kept apart from the roughly 670-subject first cohort. A word on this clone: It has no known antigen specificity. It has no much larger one-base neighbor in the sample; base qualities were not kept.

CDR3 length: 13 amino acids, cysteine to phenylalanine. The entry retains the CDR3 DNA only, 39 bases that are in frame from base 1. Taken from the germline V gene (reference sequence), the CDR1 and CDR2 loops are WNHNN and SYGVQD. Trimming takes 5 bases from V and 5 bases from J, and the germline ends sit 9 bases apart. Library generation was performed with the immunoSEQ multiplex PCR assay. For the original study's pipeline: To diagnose cytomegalovirus status from the catalog of TCR beta chain sequences, a statistical classification framework was built. TCRdb mirrors the immuneACCESS table, restricted to in-frame sequences. Some clones are absent from its copies; in checked studies, under half trace to an unresolved V gene, and the reason for the others is unknown. V, J and clone size were drawn from that table, and D and trimming were deduced from the DNA. This sample holds some 110,000 clones; roughly 86% were observed only once. The ten largest account for roughly 4.2% of the sample.

The sample taken for sequencing was PBMCs. This clonotype originated in a woman aged 18-29 years in good health and CMV-seropositive. Recombination linked TRBV10-1 to TRBJ2-2, with TRBD2 as a weak D call on 5 bases. The DNA sequence follows: TGCGCCAGCAGTTCTGGAGGAACCGGGGAGCTGTTTTTT. It translates as CASSSGGTGELFF.